This TCR beta chain was recorded in a study of identical twins. Study-wide findings and caveats: Weaker excess twin sharing was observed in beta out-of-frame sequences. Twins shared out-of-frame alpha sequences with excess low generation probability.

A universal primer site was added by template switching, and unique molecular identifiers were carried by the cDNA. TCRdb fed the 5' RACE reads into MiXCR, producing one record per CDR3 protein. Among 400,000 to 500,000 distinct CDR3 sequences listed, roughly 20% were seen once. Healthy Caucasian individuals made up all the donors. Looked up from germline, CDR1 is MNHEY and CDR2 is SMNVEV (reference sequence). This CDR3 region has 17 residues. Trimming removed 6 bases at V and 1 base at J, with 21 bases between. Ten or more counts support this clonotype. Its specificity is unknown. The source material was naive T cells sorted from blood. The chain recombines TRBV27 with TRBJ1-1, with D tentatively TRBD1 (6 bases). The sequence came from a man between 50 and 59 years old in good health. CDR3 protein: CASREGSPYRENTEAFF. Here the CDR3 DNA reads TGTGCCAGCAGGGAAGGGTCACCGTACAGGGAGAACACTGAAGCTTTCTTT.